This T cell receptor (beta chain) derives from a study of shared clonotypes between healthy human individuals. Study context: Researchers assigned three CD4 naive, three CD4 memory, two CD8 naive and one CD8 memory plate to each donor.

An even split of each subset's genomic DNA across several immunoSEQ plates was performed. Sequencing was performed with immunoSEQ multiplex PCR; in TCRdb, only in-frame clones are kept and a portion is missing. The table lists about 2.4 million clones, roughly 93% of them singletons. This clone appeared a single time. The antigen remains undetermined. Study-wide findings and caveats: The study found 4.5% to 5% of naive CD4 clonotypes shared across a handful of donors. Generally, naive subsets came out with larger estimated richness than memory subsets.

Trimming took off 1 base at V and 4 bases at J, with 7 bases between the two ends. CDR3 size: 14 residues. Germline CDR1 and CDR2: SGHAT and FQNNGV. The sequence was obtained from a young man in good health. Some clones in this sample may be carry-over from other donors' samples. Specimen: naive CD4+ T cells from PBMCs. The subset: CD45RA+ positively selected. The chain combines TRBV11-2 with TRBJ2-2, with D hard to call. The CDR3 coding sequence is TGTGCCAGCAGCTTAGTTGCGCCCACCGGGGAGCTGTTTTTT. Translation gives CASSLVAPTGELFF.